Listed here are 27 T cell receptor beta chains from one sample, sequenced in a study of beta chain features in type 1 diabetes. Whole-study findings and limits: In every one of the four CD4+ subsets, TCRB CDR3s were moderately but significantly shorter in Type 1 diabetes patients.

Their cognate antigens are unknown. Of the isolated RNA, all was reverse transcribed, and so the sequenced material was expressed TCRB transcripts. The table came from immunoSEQ multiplex PCR; TCRdb's copy has only in-frame clones and leaves some out. The sample contains about 650,000 clones, around 12% of which appear only once. The sequenced sample was naive CD4+ T cells from blood. The receptors were sampled from a man in his thirties or forties with type 1 diabetes.

The chain joins TRBV7-9 to TRBJ2-3, with D tentatively TRBD1 (5 bases). The V gene lost 4 bases and the J gene lost 6 bases, with 11 bases spanning the gap. The germline CDR1 and CDR2 sequences are SEHNR and FQNEAQ (reference sequence). The CDR3 has 13 amino acids. CDR3 loop: CASSSTGWDTQYF. The CDR3 coding sequence is TGTGCCAGCAGCTCCACAGGTTGGGATACGCAGTATTTT.

The chain uses TRBV4-2 and TRBJ2-1, with a possible D match to TRBD2 (5 bases). The CDR3 has 15 residues. Germline V CDR1 and CDR2: LGHNA, YNFKEQ. Trimming cost V 1 base and J 0 bases, with 7 bases left between them. The chain's CDR3 is CASSQGAGSYNEQFF. The CDR3 DNA reads as TGTGCCAGCAGCCAAGGGGCGGGCTCCTACAATGAGCAGTTCTTC.

This clone has a handful of counts. The rearrangement joins TRBV11-3 to TRBJ2-2, with D possibly being TRBD1 or TRBD2 (5 bases each). V lost 5 bases to trimming and J lost 8 bases, with 15 bases between them. The CDR3 runs to 14 residues. Germline-derived CDR1 and CDR2 are SGHNT and YENEEA. The CDR3 sequence: CASSPGTLSGELFF. The CDR3 DNA reads as TGTGCCAGCAGCCCCGGGACCCTCTCAGGGGAGCTGTTTTTT.

This clone was counted between two and nine times. The chain has TRBV14 and TRBJ1-3, with a weak D call TRBD1 (5 bases). From germline, CDR1 is SGHDN and CDR2 FVKESK. V was trimmed by 6 bases and J by 0 bases, leaving 12 bases between them. The CDR3 sequence is 15 residues long. For the CDR3, the DNA is TGTGCCAGCAGTCCCGACAGCTACTCTGGAAACACCATATATTTT. This translates into CASSPDSYSGNTIYF. Together with reference TRBV14 and TRBJ1-3, the CDR3 gives the full variable domain: EAGVTQFPSHSVIEKGQTVTLRCDPISGHDNLYWYRRVMGKEIKFLLHFVKESKQDESGMPNNRFLAERTGGTYSTLKVQPAELEDSGVYFCASSPDSYSGNTIYFGEGSWLTVV.

The chain couples TRBV15 to TRBJ1-2; no clear D gene. Trimming took off 1 base at V and 10 bases at J, with 16 bases between the two ends. The CDR3 sequence is 14 residues long. CDR1 LNHNV and CDR2 YYDKDF come from the germline V gene (reference sequence). CDR3 sequence (DNA): TGTGCCACCAGCAGAGCGGCCTCGGTTACCCCCTACACCTTC. As protein: CATSRAASVTPYTF.

Of note for this clone: The junction does not match germline at one end; this may be a read error. The chain joins TRBV11-2 to TRBJ2-5; D ambiguous. The CDR3 is 11 amino acids. CDR1 and CDR2 from the germline V gene are SGHAT and FQNNGV. The CDR3 bases are TGTGCCAGCAGCTTAGTCCGCCCCCTCCACTTC. This translates into CASSLVRPLHF.

This clone has only a few counts. The V and J genes are TRBV6-5 and TRBJ1-4; no reliable D call. The ends were cut back, 7 bases at V and 8 bases at J, with 14 bases in the middle. The CDR3 covers 13 residues. Germline V gene lookup returns CDR1 MNHEY and CDR2 SVGAGI. CDR3 sequence (DNA): TGTGCCAGCACTAGAGGGATTGGGGAAAAACTGTTTTTT. Encoded protein: CASTRGIGEKLFF.

V is TRBV18 and J is TRBJ1-4, with D unclear. The CDR3 is 18 residues long. The germline V gene encodes CDR1 KGHSH and CDR2 LQKENI. V was pared by 3 bases and J by 0 bases, with 17 bases between. CDR3 region: CASSPLVAGDATNEKLFF. CDR3 nucleotides: TGTGCCAGCTCACCGCTGGTAGCTGGAGACGCAACTAATGAAAAACTGTTTTTT. The entire variable domain, with the rest obtained from reference TRBV18 and TRBJ1-4, is as follows: NAGVMQNPRHLVRRRGQEARLRCSPMKGHSHVYWYRQLPEEGLKFMVYLQKENIIDESGMPKERFSAEFPKEGPSILRIQQVVRGDSAAYFCASSPLVAGDATNEKLFFGSGTQLSVL.

As regards this clone: Additional DNA sequences in this sample encode the identical CDR3. The chain combines TRBV6-5 with TRBJ2-5, with a weak D call TRBD1 (6 bases). CDR3 size: 13 residues. Germline CDR1 is MNHEY and CDR2 is SVGAGI. V dropped 0 bases and J dropped 4 bases, with 6 bases sitting between them. The CDR3 sequence is CASSYSRGETQYF. The CDR3 nucleotides read TGTGCCAGCAGTTACTCCAGGGGAGAGACCCAGTACTTC.

The V gene is TRBV4-1, the J gene TRBJ1-6; D not resolved. CDR3 length: 16 amino acids. Germline loops: CDR1 MGHRA, CDR2 YSYEKL. V was shortened by 4 bases and J by 9 bases, with 19 bases between the two germline ends. The CDR3 reads CASSPQERNSISPLHF. CDR3 nucleotide sequence: TGCGCCAGCAGCCCCCAGGAGCGCAATTCAATTTCACCCCTCCACTTT.

This clone was recorded only once. The genes are TRBV5-1 and TRBJ1-2, with 7 positions matching TRBD1. Germline CDR1 and CDR2: SGHRS and YFSETQ. V shed 4 bases, J shed 7 bases, and the junction held 13 bases outside the gene matches. This CDR3 contains 15 residues. CDR3 region: CASSQLTGQKGGYTF. The CDR3 bases are TGCGCCAGCAGCCAATTGACAGGGCAGAAGGGTGGCTACACCTTC.

V and J are TRBV30 and TRBJ2-2; weak D call: TRBD1 (5 bases). Germline CDR1 reads GTSNPN; CDR2 reads SVGIG (reference sequence). Trimming took 0 bases from V and 2 from J, leaving 7 bases between them. The CDR3 runs 14 residues. The CDR3 loop is CAWSVDSNTGELFF. The CDR3 DNA is TGTGCCTGGAGTGTAGACAGTAACACCGGGGAGCTGTTTTTT. The full variable domain, in which reference TRBV30 and TRBJ2-2 provide the parts outside the CDR3, is SQTIHQWPATLVQPVGSPLSLECTVEGTSNPNLYWYRQAAGRGLQLLFYSVGIGQISSEVPQNLSASRPQDRQFILSSKKLLLSDSGFYLCAWSVDSNTGELFFGEGSRLTVL.

The rearrangement links TRBV7-2 to TRBJ1-6, with D uncertain. Trimming stripped 2 bases from V and 8 bases from J, with 10 bases between. The CDR3 extends over 14 amino acids. Germline V CDR1 and CDR2: SGHTA, FQGNSA. The CDR3 sequence is CASSLHSQDSPLHF. CDR3 nucleotides: TGTGCCAGCAGCTTACACTCCCAGGATTCACCCCTCCACTTT.

Only a few counts were recorded for this clone. The genes are TRBV30 and TRBJ2-3, with D uncertain. Trimming cost V 0 bases and J 6 bases, with 13 bases left between them. CDR1 is GTSNPN, CDR2 SVGIG, per germline (reference sequence). The length of the CDR3 is 14 residues. Here the CDR3 reads CAWSVRGPEDTQYF. In nucleotides, the CDR3 is TGTGCCTGGAGTGTACGAGGCCCCGAGGATACGCAGTATTTT.

With respect to this clone: One junction end does not reproduce the germline sequence, and a read error may be involved. The chain carries TRBV5-6 and TRBJ2-7; D gene unclear. CDR1 SGHDT and CDR2 YYEEEE come from the germline V gene. This CDR3 is built from 11 residues. For the CDR3, the DNA is TGTGCCAGCAGCTTACTCGACAAACTCCTCTTC. Its translation is CASSLLDKLLF. The entire variable domain, with the rest obtained from reference TRBV5-6 and TRBJ2-7, is as follows: DAGVTQSPTHLIKTRGQQVTLRCSPKSGHDTVSWYQQALGQGPQFIFQYYEEEERQRGNFPDRFSGHQFPNYSSELNVNALLLGDSALYLCASSLLDKLLFGPGTRLTVT.

The chain employs TRBV27 and TRBJ1-5; 8 nucleotides agree with TRBD1. The CDR3 totals 14 residues. Germline V gene data show CDR1 as MNHEY and CDR2 as SMNVEV (reference sequence). Unmatched junction bases numbered 10, after V lost 6 bases and J lost 9 bases. CDR3 sequence reads: CASRGPGGLRPQHF. CDR3 DNA sequence: TGTGCCAGCAGAGGGCCAGGGGGCCTGAGGCCCCAGCATTTT.

This clone has only a few counts. This CDR3 reads CASSLRGAGHQPQHF. CDR3 coding DNA: TGTGCCAGCAGTTTGAGGGGGGCAGGCCATCAGCCCCAGCATTTT. The rearrangement joins TRBV27 to TRBJ1-5; possibly TRBD1 for D (6 bases). This CDR3 has 15 residues. With 3 bases removed from V and 5 bases from J, the gap between germline ends came to 14 bases. CDR1 and CDR2 (germline): MNHEY, SMNVEV (reference sequence).

The V gene is TRBV5-4, the J gene TRBJ2-3; a weak D match, TRBD1 (5 bases). Trimming pared 5 bases from V and 6 bases from J, leaving 16 bases between. Germline CDR1 SGHNT, CDR2 YYREEE (reference sequence). CDR3 size: 14 residues. The CDR3 DNA is TGTGCCAGCAGTCTCCAGGGTCCGGTTGATACGCAGTATTTT. Its translation is CASSLQGPVDTQYF.

This clone has a single count. The CDR3 nucleotides are TGCGCCAGCAGCCCGGGACTGGATAATTTTGGGACCCAGTACTTC. Protein sequence: CASSPGLDNFGTQYF. This chain uses TRBV5-1 with TRBJ2-5; possibly TRBD2 for D (6 bases). In germline, CDR1 is SGHRS, CDR2 YFSETQ. The CDR3 is 15 residues long. Trimming pared 4 bases from V and 7 bases from J, leaving 20 bases between.

CDR3 protein: CASSEYDRDRIQETQYF. The CDR3 bases are TGTGCCAGCAGTGAATATGATCGGGACAGAATACAAGAGACCCAGTACTTC. The chain is built from TRBV25-1 and TRBJ2-5; 7 bases fit TRBD1. This CDR3 contains 17 residues. Germline trimming cut 0 bases from V and 2 bases from J; bases unmatched to any gene: 9. CDR1 is MGHDK, CDR2 SYGVNS, per germline.

In this sample, this clone turned up a few times. V usage is TRBV7-9 and J usage is TRBJ2-2; D uncertain. The CDR3 is made up of 16 amino acids. Germline-derived CDR1 and CDR2 are SEHNR and FQNEAQ (reference sequence). V shed 2 bases and J shed 1 base, with 11 bases lying between them. The DNA of the CDR3 is TGTGCCAGCAGCTTAAGAAGTTCGGGGAACACCGGGGAGCTGTTTTTT. This translates into CASSLRSSGNTGELFF. Full variable domain (outside the CDR3, taken from reference TRBV7-9 and TRBJ2-2): DTGVSQNPRHKITKRGQNVTFRCDPISEHNRLYWYRQTLGQGPEFLTYFQNEAQLEKSRLLSDRFSAERPKGSFSTLEIQRTEQGDSAMYLCASSLRSSGNTGELFFGEGSRLTVL.

V gene TRBV5-1 combines with J gene TRBJ2-2, with 7 positions matching TRBD1. Germline-derived CDR1 and CDR2 are SGHRS and YFSETQ. The CDR3 covers 15 residues. V lost 4 bases to trimming and J lost 3 bases; unmatched junction nucleotides: 6. CDR3: CASSRDRVDTGELFF. CDR3 in DNA: TGCGCCAGCAGCCGAGACAGGGTGGACACCGGGGAGCTGTTTTTT.

The chain employs TRBV6-1 and TRBJ2-1; D call uncertain. The CDR3 totals 15 residues. The germline CDR1 and CDR2 sequences are MNHNS and SASEGT. Trimming took 1 base from V and 3 from J, leaving 10 bases between them. CDR3 bases: TGTGCCAGCAGTGAAGATCAAGGTTTCTACAATGAGCAGTTCTTC. It translates to CASSEDQGFYNEQFF.

This clone was picked up one time. The V call is TRBV5-4, the J call TRBJ2-7; 10 bases match TRBD1. Trimming cost V 4 bases and J 3 bases; bases outside gene matches: 7. Germline V gives CDR1 SGHNT, CDR2 YYREEE (reference sequence). This CDR3 contains 15 residues. This CDR3 is CASSAAGTGVYEQYF. In nucleotides, the CDR3 is TGTGCCAGCAGCGCCGCCGGGACAGGGGTCTACGAGCAGTACTTC.

The chain employs TRBV10-2 and TRBJ1-2; no definite D call. Trimming stripped 0 bases from V and 0 bases from J, with 2 bases between. CDR1 is WSHSY and CDR2 is SAAADI in the germline V gene. The CDR3 totals 13 residues. The chain's CDR3 is CASSESANYGYTF. Written as DNA, the CDR3 is TGCGCCAGCAGTGAGTCAGCTAACTATGGCTACACCTTC.

The sample holds a few counts of this clone. V and J are TRBV6-6 and TRBJ2-2; 9 bases agree with TRBD1. The CDR3 is made up of 16 amino acids. Germline CDR1 is MNHNY and CDR2 is SVGAGI (reference sequence). Losses at the gene ends were 3 bases for V and 5 bases for J; bases not matched to a gene: 7. CDR3 nucleotide sequence: TGTGCCAGCAGTTATGACAGGGGGATCAGGACCGGGGAGCTGTTTTTT. Its protein is CASSYDRGIRTGELFF.

This clone has only a few counts. J is TRBJ1-4 and V is TRBV28; D remains unclear. Deletions cut 5 bases from V and 5 bases from J, with 12 bases between. The CDR3 loop spans 14 amino acids. Germline values: CDR1 MDHEN, CDR2 SYDVKM. CDR3 loop: CASSPDSLNEKLFF. The CDR3 bases are TGTGCCAGCAGTCCGGACTCACTGAATGAAAAACTGTTTTTT.